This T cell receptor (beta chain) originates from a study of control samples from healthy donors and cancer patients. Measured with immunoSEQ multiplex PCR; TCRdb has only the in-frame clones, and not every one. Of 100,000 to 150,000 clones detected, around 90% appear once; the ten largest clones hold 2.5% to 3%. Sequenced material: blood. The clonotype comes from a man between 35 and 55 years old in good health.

The CDR3 protein is CASRRGTGSTDTQYF. The DNA of the CDR3 is TGTGCCAGCAGGAGGGGGACAGGGAGCACAGATACGCAGTATTTT. The chain couples TRBV6-5 to TRBJ2-3; TRBD1 matches at 9 bases. There are 15 residues in the CDR3. Looked up from germline, CDR1 is MNHEY and CDR2 is SVGAGI. The junction had 4 bases not matched to a gene; V was cut back by 6 bases and J by 0 bases.